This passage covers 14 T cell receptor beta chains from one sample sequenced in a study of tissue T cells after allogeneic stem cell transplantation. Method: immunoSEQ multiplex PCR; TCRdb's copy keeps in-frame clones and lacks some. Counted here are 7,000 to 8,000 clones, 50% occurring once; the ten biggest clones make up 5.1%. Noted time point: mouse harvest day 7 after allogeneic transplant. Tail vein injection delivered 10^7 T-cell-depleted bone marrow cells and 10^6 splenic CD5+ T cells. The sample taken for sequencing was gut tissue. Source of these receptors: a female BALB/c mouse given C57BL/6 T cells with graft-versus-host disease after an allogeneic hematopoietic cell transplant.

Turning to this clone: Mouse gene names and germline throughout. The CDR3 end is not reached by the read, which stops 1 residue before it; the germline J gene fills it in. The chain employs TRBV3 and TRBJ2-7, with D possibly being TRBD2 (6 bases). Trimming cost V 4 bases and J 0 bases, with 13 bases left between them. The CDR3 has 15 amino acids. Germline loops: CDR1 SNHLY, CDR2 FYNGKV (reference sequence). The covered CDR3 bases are TGTGCCAGCAGCTCCCCGGGACTTAGCTCCTATGAACAGTAC. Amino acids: CASSSPGLSSYEQY. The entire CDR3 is CASSSPGLSSYEQYF.

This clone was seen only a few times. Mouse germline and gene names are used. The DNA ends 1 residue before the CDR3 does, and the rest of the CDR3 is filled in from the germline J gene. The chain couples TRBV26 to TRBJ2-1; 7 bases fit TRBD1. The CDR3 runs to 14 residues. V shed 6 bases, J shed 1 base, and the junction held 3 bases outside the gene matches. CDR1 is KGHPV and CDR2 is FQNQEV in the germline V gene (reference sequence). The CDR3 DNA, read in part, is TGTGCCAGCAGCGTGACAGGGAACTATGCTGAGCAGTTC. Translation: CASSVTGNYAEQF. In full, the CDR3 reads CASSVTGNYAEQFF.

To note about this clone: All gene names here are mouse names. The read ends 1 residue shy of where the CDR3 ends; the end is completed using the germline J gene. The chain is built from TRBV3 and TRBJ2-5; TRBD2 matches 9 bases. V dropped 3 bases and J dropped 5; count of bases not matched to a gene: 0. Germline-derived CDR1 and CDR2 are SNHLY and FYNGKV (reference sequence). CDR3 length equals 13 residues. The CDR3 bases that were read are TGTGCCAGCAGCTTCTGGGGGGGAGACACCCAGTAC. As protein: CASSFWGGDTQY. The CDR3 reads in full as CASSFWGGDTQYF.

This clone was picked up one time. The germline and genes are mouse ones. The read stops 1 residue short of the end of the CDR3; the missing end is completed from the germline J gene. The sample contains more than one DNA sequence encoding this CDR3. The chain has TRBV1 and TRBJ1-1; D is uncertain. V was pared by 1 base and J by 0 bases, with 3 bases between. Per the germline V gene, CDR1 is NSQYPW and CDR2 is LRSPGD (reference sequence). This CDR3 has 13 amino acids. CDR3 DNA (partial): TGCACCTGCAGTGCAGGCCAGAACACAGAAGTCTTC. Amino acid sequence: CTCSAGQNTEVF. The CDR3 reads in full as CTCSAGQNTEVFF.

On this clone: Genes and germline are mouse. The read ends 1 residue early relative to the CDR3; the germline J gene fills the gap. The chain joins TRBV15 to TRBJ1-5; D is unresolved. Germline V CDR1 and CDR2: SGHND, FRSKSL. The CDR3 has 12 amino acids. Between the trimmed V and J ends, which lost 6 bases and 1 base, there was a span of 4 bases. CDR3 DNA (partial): TGTGCCAGCAGACAGAACAACCAGGCTCCGCTT. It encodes CASRQNNQAPL. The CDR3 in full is CASRQNNQAPLF.

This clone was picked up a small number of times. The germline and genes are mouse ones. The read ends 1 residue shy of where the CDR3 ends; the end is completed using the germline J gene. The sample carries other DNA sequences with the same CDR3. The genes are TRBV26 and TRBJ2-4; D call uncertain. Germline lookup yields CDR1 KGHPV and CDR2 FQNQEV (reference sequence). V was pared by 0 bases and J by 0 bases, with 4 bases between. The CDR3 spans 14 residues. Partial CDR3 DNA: TGTGCCAGCAGTCTGTCGAACAGTCAAAACACCTTGTAC. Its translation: CASSLSNSQNTLY. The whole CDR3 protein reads CASSLSNSQNTLYF.

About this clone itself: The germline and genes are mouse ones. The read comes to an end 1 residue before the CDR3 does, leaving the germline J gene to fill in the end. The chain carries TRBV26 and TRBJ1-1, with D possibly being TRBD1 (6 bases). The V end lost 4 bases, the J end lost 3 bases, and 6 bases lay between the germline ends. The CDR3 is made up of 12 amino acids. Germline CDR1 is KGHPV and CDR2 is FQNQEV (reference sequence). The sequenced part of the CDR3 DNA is TGTGCCAGCAGTCAGGGGGACACAGAAGTCTTC. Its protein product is CASSQGDTEVF. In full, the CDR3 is CASSQGDTEVFF. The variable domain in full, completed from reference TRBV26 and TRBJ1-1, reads NSKVIQTPRYLVKGQGQKAKMRCIPEKGHPVVFWYQQNKNNEFKFLINFQNQEVLQQIDMTEKRFSAECPSNSPCSLEIQSSEAGDSALYLCASSQGDTEVFFGKGTRLTVV.

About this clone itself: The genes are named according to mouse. The CDR3 bases that were read are TGCTCCAGCAGTCACGGGACAGGGCGTAATTCGCCCCTCTAC. Protein: CSSSHGTGRNSPLY. The full CDR3 is CSSSHGTGRNSPLYF. This rearrangement joins TRBV23 to TRBJ1-6; TRBD1 is taken as the D call from the table, unchecked against the DNA. The read gets to within 1 residue of the CDR3 end, and the germline J gene fills in the rest. TRBJ1-6 has ORF status, its function being uncertain. CDR3 length: 15 residues. Germline V lookup: CDR1 KGHTA, CDR2 FQNQQP.

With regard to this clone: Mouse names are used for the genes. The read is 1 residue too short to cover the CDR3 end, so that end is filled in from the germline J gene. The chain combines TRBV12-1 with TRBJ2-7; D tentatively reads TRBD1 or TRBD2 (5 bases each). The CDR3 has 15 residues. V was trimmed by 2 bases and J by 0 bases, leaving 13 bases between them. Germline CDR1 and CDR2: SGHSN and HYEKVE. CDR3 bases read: TGTGCCAGCTCTCCCCGGCGGGGGAGCTCCTATGAACAGTAC. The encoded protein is CASSPRRGSSYEQY. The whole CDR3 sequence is CASSPRRGSSYEQYF.

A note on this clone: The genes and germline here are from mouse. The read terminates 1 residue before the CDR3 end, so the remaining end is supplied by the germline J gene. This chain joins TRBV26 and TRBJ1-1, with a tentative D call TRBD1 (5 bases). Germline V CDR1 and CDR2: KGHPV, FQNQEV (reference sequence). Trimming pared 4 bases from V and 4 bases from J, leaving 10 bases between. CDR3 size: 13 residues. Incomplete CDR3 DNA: TGTGCCAGCAGTCCTGGACAAACCACAGAAGTCTTC. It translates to CASSPGQTTEVF. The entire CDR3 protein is CASSPGQTTEVFF.

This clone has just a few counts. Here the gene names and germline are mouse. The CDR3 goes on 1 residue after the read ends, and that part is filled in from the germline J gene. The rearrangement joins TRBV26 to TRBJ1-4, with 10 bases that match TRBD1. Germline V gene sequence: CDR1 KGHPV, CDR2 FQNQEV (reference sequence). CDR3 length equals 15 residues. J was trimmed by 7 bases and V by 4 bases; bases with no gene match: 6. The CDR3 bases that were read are TGTGCCAGCAGTCCGGGACAGGGGAGAGGCGAAAGATTATTT. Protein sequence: CASSPGQGRGERLF. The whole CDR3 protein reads CASSPGQGRGERLFF.

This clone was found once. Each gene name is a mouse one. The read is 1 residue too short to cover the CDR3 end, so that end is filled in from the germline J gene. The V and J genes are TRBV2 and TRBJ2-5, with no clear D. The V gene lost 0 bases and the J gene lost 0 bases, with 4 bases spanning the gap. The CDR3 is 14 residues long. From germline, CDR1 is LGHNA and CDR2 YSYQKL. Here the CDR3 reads CASSQDGNQDTQYF. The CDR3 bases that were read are TGTGCCAGCAGCCAAGATGGGAACCAAGACACCCAGTAC.

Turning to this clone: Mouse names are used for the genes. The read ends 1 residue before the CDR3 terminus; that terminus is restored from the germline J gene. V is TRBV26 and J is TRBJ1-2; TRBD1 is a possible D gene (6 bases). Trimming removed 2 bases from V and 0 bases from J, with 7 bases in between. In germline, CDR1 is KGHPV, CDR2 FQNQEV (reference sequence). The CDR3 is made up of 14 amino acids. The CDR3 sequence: CASSLPGANSDYTF. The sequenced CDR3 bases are TGTGCCAGCAGTCTGCCAGGGGCAAACTCCGACTACACC.

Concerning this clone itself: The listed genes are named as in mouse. The sequenced CDR3 bases are TGTGCCAGCAGTACAGGGGACACCTTGTAC. Translation gives CASSTGDTLY. From start to end, the CDR3 is CASSTGDTLYF. The rearrangement uses TRBV15 and TRBJ2-4; the match to TRBD1 covers 7 bases. The read is 1 residue too short to cover the CDR3 end, so that end is filled in from the germline J gene. From germline, CDR1 is SGHND and CDR2 FRSKSL. The J segment lost 7 bases and the V segment lost 5 bases, leaving 0 bases of the junction unmatched. The CDR3 loop spans 11 amino acids.